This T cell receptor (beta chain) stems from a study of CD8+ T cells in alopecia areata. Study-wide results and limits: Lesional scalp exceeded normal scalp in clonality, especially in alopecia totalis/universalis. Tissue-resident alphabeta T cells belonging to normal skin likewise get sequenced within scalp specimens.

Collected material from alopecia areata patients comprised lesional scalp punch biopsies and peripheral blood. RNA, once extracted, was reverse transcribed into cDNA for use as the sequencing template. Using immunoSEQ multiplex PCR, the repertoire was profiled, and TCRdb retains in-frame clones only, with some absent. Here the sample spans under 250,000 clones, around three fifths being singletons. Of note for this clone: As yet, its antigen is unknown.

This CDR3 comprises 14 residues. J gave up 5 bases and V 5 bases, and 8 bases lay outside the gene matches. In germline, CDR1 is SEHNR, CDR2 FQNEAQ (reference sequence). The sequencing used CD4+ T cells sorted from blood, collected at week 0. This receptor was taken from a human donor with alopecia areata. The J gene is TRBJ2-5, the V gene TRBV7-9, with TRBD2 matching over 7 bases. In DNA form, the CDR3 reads TGTGCCAGCAGCAGACCGGGGGGTCTTGAGACCCAGTACTTC. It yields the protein CASSRPGGLETQYF.